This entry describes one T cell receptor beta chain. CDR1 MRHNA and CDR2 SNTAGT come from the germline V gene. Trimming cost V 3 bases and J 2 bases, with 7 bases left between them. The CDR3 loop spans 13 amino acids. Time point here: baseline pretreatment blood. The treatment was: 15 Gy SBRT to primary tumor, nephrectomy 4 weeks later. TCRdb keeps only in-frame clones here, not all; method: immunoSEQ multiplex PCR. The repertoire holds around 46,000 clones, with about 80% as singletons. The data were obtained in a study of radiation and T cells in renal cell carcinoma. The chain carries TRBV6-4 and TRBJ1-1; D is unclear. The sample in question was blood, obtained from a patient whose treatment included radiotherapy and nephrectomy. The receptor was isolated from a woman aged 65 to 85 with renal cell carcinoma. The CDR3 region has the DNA TGTGCCAGCAGTGAGGGAATCAACACTGAAGCTTTCTTT. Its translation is CASSEGINTEAFF.